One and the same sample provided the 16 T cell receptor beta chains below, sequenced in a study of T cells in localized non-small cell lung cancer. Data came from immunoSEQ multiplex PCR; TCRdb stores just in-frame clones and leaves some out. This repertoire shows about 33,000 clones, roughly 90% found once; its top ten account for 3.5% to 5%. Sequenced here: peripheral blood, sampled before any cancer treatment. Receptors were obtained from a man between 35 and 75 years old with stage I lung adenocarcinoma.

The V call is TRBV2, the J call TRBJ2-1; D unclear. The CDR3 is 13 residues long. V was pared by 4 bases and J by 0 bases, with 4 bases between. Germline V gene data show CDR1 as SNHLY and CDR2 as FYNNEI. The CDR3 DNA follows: TGTGCCAGCAGTGCAGTCTCCTACAATGAGCAGTTCTTC. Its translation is CASSAVSYNEQFF. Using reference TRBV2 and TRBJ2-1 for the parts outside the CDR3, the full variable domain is EPEVTQTPSHQVTQMGQEVILRCVPISNHLYFYWYRQILGQKVEFLVSFYNNEISEKSEIFDDQFSVERPDGSNFTLKIRSTKLEDSAMYFCASSAVSYNEQFFGPGTRLTVL.

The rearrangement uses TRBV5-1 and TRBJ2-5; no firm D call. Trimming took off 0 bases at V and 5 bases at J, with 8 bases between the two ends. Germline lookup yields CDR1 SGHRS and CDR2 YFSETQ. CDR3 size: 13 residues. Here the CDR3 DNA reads TGCGCCAGCAGCTTGGACGTCTCTGAGACCCAGTACTTC. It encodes CASSLDVSETQYF.

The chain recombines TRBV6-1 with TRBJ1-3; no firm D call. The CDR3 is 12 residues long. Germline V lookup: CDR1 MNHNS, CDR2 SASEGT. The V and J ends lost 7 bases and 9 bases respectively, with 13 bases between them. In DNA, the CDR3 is TGTGCCAGCACAACGGGGAAGAGCACCATATATTTT. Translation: CASTTGKSTIYF.

The CDR3 bases are TGTGCCAGCACTCGGGACAGCAACACTGAAGCTTTCTTT. It codes for CASTRDSNTEAFF. The chain carries TRBV2 and TRBJ1-1, with TRBD1 matching over 7 bases. With V trimmed by 7 bases and J by 2 bases, 4 bases remained unmatched. CDR1 SNHLY and CDR2 FYNNEI come from the germline V gene. The CDR3 contains 13 residues.

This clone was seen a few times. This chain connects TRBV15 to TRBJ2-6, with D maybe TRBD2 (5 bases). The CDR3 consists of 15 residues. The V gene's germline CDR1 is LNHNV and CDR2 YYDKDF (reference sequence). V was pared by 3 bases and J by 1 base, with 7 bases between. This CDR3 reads CATSRRLSGANVLTF. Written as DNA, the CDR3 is TGTGCCACCAGCAGGAGACTATCTGGGGCCAACGTCCTGACTTTC.

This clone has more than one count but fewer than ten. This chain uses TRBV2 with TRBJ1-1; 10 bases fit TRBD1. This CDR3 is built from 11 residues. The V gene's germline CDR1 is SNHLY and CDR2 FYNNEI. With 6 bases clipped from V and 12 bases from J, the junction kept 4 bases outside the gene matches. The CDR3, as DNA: TGTGCCAGCAGCCTGGACAGGGGGACTTTCTTT. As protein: CASSLDRGTFF.

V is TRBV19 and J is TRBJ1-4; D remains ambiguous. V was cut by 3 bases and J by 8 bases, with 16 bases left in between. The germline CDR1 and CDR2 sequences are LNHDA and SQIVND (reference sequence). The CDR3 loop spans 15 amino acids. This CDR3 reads CASSIVRGEGEKLFF. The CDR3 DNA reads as TGTGCCAGTAGTATTGTGCGGGGAGAGGGAGAAAAACTGTTTTTT.

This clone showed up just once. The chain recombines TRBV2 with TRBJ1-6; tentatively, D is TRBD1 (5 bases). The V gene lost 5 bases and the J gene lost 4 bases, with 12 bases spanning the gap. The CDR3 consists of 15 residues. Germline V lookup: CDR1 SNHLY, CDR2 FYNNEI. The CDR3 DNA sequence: TGTGCCAGCAGTAAAAGGACAACTTATAATTCACCCCTCCACTTT. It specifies CASSKRTTYNSPLHF.

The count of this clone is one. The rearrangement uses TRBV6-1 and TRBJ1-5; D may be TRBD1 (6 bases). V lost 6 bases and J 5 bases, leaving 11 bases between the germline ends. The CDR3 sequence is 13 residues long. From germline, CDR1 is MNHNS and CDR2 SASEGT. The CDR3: CASRQYRDQPQHF. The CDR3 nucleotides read TGTGCCAGCAGACAATACAGGGATCAGCCCCAGCATTTT.

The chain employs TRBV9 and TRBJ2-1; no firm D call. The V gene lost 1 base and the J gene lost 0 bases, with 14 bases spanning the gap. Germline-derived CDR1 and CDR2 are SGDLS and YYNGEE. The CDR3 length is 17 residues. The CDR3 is CASSVWAAQSSYNEQFF. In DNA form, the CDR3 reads TGTGCCAGCAGCGTATGGGCCGCGCAAAGCTCCTACAATGAGCAGTTCTTC.

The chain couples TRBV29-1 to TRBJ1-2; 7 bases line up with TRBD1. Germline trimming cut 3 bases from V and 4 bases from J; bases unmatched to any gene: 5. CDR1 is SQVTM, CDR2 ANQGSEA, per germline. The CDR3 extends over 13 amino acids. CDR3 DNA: TGCAGCGTTGAGACAGGGCGGGGCTATGGCTACACCTTC. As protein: CSVETGRGYGYTF.

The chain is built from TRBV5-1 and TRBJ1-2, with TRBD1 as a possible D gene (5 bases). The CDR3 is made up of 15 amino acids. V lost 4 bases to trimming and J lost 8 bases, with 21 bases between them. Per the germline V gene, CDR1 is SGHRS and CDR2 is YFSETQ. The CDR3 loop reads CASSLSNGVWGGYTF. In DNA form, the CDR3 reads TGCGCCAGCAGCCTTTCCAATGGGGTATGGGGCGGCTACACCTTC.

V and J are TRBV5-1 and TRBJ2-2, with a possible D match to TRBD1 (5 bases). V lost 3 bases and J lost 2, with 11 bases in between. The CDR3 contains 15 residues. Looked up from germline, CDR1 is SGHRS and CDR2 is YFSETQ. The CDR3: CASSSTQGNTGELFF. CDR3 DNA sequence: TGCGCCAGCAGCTCGACTCAGGGAAACACCGGGGAGCTGTTTTTT. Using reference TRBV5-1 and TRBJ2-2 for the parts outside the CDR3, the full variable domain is KAGVTQTPRYLIKTRGQQVTLSCSPISGHRSVSWYQQTPGQGLQFLFEYFSETQRNKGNFPGRFSGRQFSNSRSEMNVSTLELGDSALYLCASSSTQGNTGELFFGEGSRLTVL.

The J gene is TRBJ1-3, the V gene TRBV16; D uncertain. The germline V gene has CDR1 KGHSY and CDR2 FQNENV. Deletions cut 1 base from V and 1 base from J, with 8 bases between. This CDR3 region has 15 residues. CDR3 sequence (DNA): TGTGCCAGCAGCCAATACGCGGGTTCTGGAAACACCATATATTTT. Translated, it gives CASSQYAGSGNTIYF.

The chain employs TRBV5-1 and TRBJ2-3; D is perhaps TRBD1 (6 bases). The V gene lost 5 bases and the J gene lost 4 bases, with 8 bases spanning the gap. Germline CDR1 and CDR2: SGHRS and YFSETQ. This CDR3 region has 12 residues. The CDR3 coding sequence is TGCGCCAGCAGTAACAGGGCAGATACGCAGTATTTT. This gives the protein CASSNRADTQYF.

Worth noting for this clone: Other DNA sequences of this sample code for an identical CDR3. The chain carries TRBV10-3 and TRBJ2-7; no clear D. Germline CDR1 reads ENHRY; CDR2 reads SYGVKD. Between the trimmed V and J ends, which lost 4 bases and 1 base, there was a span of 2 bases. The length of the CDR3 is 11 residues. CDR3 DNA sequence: TGTGCCATCAGTGCGTCCTACGAGCAGTACTTC. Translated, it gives CAISASYEQYF.